Below, 26 T cell receptor beta chains from the same sample are listed, as sequenced in a study of CXCR3-negative and CXCR3-positive naive CD8 T cells. Researchers prepared the TRB cDNA libraries using 5' RACE with UMI labels. TCRdb re-called the 5' RACE reads and shows each CDR3 protein once, DNA omitted. Listed are tens of thousands of distinct CDR3 sequences; about 14% falls within the top ten. Sequencing was carried out using memory CD8+ T cells from blood. These receptors were taken from a human donor in good health. Some clones in this sample may be carry-over from other donors' samples.

This chain connects TRBV28 to TRBJ2-5; TCRdb designates TRBD2, a call that cannot be tested without DNA. Germline CDR1 is MDHEN and CDR2 is SYDVKM. The length of the CDR3 is 16 residues. This CDR3 reads CASSSRGAESQETQYF. The complete variable domain, with remaining parts taken from reference TRBV28 and TRBJ2-5, reads DVKVTQSSRYLVKRTGEKVFLECVQDMDHENMFWYRQDPGLGLRLIYFSYDVKMKEKGDIPEGYSVSREKKERFSLILESASTNQTSMYLCASSSRGAESQETQYFGPGTRLLVL.

The rearrangement uses TRBV12-2 and TRBJ1-1. TRBV12-2 is shown as a pseudogene. This CDR3 spans 13 amino acids. The CDR3 protein is CASRDQVNTEAFF.

The rearrangement links TRBV20-1 to TRBJ1-1. Germline CDR1 is DFQATT and CDR2 is SNEGSKA (reference sequence). CDR3 length: 16 amino acids. This CDR3 is CSARDFIGKINTEAFF.

The chain has TRBV18 and TRBJ2-5; the D call of TRBD2 rests on TCRdb alone, since no DNA is present to check it. The CDR3 totals 14 residues. Germline values: CDR1 KGHSH, CDR2 LQKENI. The CDR3 loop reads CASSPGGGEETQYF.

The chain uses TRBV15 and TRBJ1-1; lacking DNA, the TRBD1 call made by TCRdb goes unchecked. CDR1 LNHNV and CDR2 YYDKDF come from the germline V gene (reference sequence). There are 13 residues in the CDR3. CDR3 sequence: CATSRTENTEAFF.

The J gene is TRBJ2-4, the V gene TRBV4-3; lacking DNA, the TRBD1 call made by TCRdb goes unchecked. Germline CDR1 reads LGHNA; CDR2 reads YSLEER. The CDR3 runs 13 residues. CDR3 residues: CASSGGAKNIQYF.

The gene calls are TRBV27 and TRBJ2-1; TCRdb picks TRBD2, but there is no DNA to check that call. Germline values: CDR1 MNHEY, CDR2 SMNVEV (reference sequence). The CDR3 totals 14 residues. This CDR3 reads CASSLLAGDNGQFF.

The chain has TRBV12-3 or TRBV12-4 and TRBJ1-1. CDR3 size: 14 residues. This CDR3 is CASSDIGGGTEAFF.

The chain is built from TRBV2 and TRBJ2-7; the TCRdb call, TRBD1, lacks DNA for checking. Germline loops: CDR1 SNHLY, CDR2 FYNNEI. The CDR3 has 14 amino acids. CDR3 sequence reads: CASSTGTGDHEQYF.

The CDR3 sequence: CASSKTVDSNNEQFF. The rearrangement links TRBV21-1 to TRBJ2-1. TRBV21-1 is reported as a pseudogene. There are 15 residues in the CDR3.

V and J are TRBV2 and TRBJ2-7. Germline CDR1 SNHLY, CDR2 FYNNEI. The length of the CDR3 is 15 residues. This CDR3 is CASSEWGSHSYEQYF.

The gene calls are TRBV29-1 and TRBJ2-7; TCRdb proposes TRBD2, but this gene call is untestable without DNA. This CDR3 has 12 amino acids. From germline, CDR1 is SQVTM and CDR2 ANQGSEA. The CDR3 reads CSVEDGRGGQYF.

This chain links TRBV4-3 with TRBJ2-1; TCRdb's assignment of TRBD2 cannot be checked, as there is no DNA. Germline lookup yields CDR1 LGHNA and CDR2 YSLEER. The length of the CDR3 is 15 residues. CDR3 residues: CASSARGGEYNEQFF.

This sequence joins TRBV6-6 and TRBJ2-1; TCRdb picks TRBD1, but there is no DNA to check that call. Germline V gives CDR1 MNHNY, CDR2 SVGAGI (reference sequence). This CDR3 has 21 residues. Here the CDR3 reads CASSYSPHGGTVSRRDNVQFF.

In terms of frequency, this clonotype is medium-sized (0.01 to 0.1%). The chain is built from TRBV20-1 and TRBJ2-1; checking the TCRdb D call of TRBD1 is not possible without DNA. This CDR3 contains 12 residues. Germline V lookup: CDR1 DFQATT, CDR2 SNEGSKA (reference sequence). This chain's CDR3 is CSPWAGNNEQFF.

CDR3 in amino acids: CSVADLAHYEQYF. The V and J genes are TRBV29-1 and TRBJ2-7. This CDR3 comprises 13 residues. In germline, CDR1 is SQVTM, CDR2 ANQGSEA.

This CDR3 is CATSRELDTQYF. V and J are TRBV15 and TRBJ2-3. The CDR3 length is 12 residues. Germline V lookup: CDR1 LNHNV, CDR2 YYDKDF (reference sequence).

The chain joins TRBV7-8 to TRBJ2-7; TCRdb's assignment of TRBD1 cannot be checked, as there is no DNA. CDR3 length: 14 residues. CDR1 and CDR2 (germline): SGHVS, FQNEAQ. This CDR3 is CASSWDRGRYEQYF.

This chain links TRBV9 with TRBJ2-1; TCRdb proposes TRBD2, but this gene call is untestable without DNA. Germline-derived CDR1 and CDR2 are SGDLS and YYNGEE. The CDR3 is 16 amino acids. The CDR3 loop is CASSGLAGGTYNEQFF.

This chain uses TRBV20-1 with TRBJ2-5; the D call from TCRdb, TRBD2, cannot be confirmed without DNA. The V gene's germline CDR1 is DFQATT and CDR2 SNEGSKA (reference sequence). This CDR3 has 20 residues. The chain's CDR3 is CSARDETSGGTRTIQETQYF.

The CDR3 spells CASLAGISGETQYF. V gene TRBV12-3 or TRBV12-4 combines with J gene TRBJ2-5; TCRdb outputs TRBD2, but without DNA this stays unchecked. The CDR3 has 14 amino acids.

The chain joins TRBV6-2 or TRBV6-3 to TRBJ1-1; TCRdb's D call of TRBD1 is untestable without DNA. The CDR3 runs to 15 residues. Germline V CDR1 and CDR2: MNHEY, SVGEGT. The CDR3 loop is CASRLTGPTNTEAFF.

The CDR3 sequence: CSARDFMGDSLWETQYF. The chain employs TRBV20-1 and TRBJ2-5; TCRdb's assignment of TRBD1 cannot be checked, as there is no DNA. CDR1 DFQATT and CDR2 SNEGSKA come from the germline V gene (reference sequence). This CDR3 contains 17 residues.

V is TRBV12-3 or TRBV12-4 and J is TRBJ2-2; absent DNA, TCRdb's TRBD1 call cannot be checked. The length of the CDR3 is 15 residues. CDR3 residues: CASSWGTGGTGELFF.

The rearrangement links TRBV28 to TRBJ2-1; TCRdb picks TRBD1, but there is no DNA to check that call. CDR3 length equals 15 residues. Per the germline V gene, CDR1 is MDHEN and CDR2 is SYDVKM. The CDR3 is CASLSSRGRGNEQFF.

This sequence joins TRBV28 and TRBJ2-7. The CDR3 runs 11 residues. Germline V gene data show CDR1 as MDHEN and CDR2 as SYDVKM. The chain's CDR3 is CATTTGKEQYF. The variable domain in full, completed from reference TRBV28 and TRBJ2-7, reads DVKVTQSSRYLVKRTGEKVFLECVQDMDHENMFWYRQDPGLGLRLIYFSYDVKMKEKGDIPEGYSVSREKKERFSLILESASTNQTSMYLCATTTGKEQYFGPGTRLTVT.